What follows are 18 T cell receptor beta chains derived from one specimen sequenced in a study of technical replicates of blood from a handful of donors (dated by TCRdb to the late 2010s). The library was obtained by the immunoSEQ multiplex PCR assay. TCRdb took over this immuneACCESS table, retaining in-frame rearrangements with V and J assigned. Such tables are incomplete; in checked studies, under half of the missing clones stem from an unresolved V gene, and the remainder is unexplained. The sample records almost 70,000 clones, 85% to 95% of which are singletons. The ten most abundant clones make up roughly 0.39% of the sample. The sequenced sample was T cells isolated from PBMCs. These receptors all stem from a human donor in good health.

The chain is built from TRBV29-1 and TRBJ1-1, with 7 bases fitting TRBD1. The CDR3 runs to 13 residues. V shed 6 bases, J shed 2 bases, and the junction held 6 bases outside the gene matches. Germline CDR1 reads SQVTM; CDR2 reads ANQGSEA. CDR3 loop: CSVAGTDNTEAFF. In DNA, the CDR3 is TGCAGCGTCGCCGGGACAGACAACACTGAAGCTTTCTTT. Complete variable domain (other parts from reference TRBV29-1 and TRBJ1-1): SAVISQKPSRDICQRGTSLTIQCQVDSQVTMMFWYRQQPGQSLTLIATANQGSEATYESGFVIDKFPISRPNLTFSTLTVSNMSPEDSSIYLCSVAGTDNTEAFFGQGTRLTVV.

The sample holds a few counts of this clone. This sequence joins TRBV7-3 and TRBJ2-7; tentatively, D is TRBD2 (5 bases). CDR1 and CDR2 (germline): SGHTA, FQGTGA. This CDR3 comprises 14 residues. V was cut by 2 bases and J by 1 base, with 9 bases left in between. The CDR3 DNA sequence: TGTGCCAGCAGCTTAGAACGGGGATCCTACGAGCAGTACTTC. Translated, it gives CASSLERGSYEQYF.

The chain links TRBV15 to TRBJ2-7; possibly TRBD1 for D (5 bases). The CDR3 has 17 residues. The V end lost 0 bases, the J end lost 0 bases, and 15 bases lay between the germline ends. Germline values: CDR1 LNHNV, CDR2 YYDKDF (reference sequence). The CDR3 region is CATSRDWGRQTSYEQYF. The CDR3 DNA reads TGTGCCACCAGCAGAGATTGGGGCAGACAAACCTCCTACGAGCAGTACTTC. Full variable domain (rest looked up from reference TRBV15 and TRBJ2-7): DAMVIQNPRYQVTQFGKPVTLSCSQTLNHNVMYWYQQKSSQAPKLLFHYYDKDFNNEADTPDNFQSRRPNTSFCFLDIRSPGLGDTAMYLCATSRDWGRQTSYEQYFGPGTRLTVT.

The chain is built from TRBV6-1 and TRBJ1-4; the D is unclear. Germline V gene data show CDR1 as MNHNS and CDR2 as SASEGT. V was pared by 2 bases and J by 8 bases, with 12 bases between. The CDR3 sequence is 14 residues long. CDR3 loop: CASSEWRAGEKLFF. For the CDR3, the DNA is TGTGCCAGCAGTGAATGGCGGGCGGGGGAAAAACTGTTTTTT.

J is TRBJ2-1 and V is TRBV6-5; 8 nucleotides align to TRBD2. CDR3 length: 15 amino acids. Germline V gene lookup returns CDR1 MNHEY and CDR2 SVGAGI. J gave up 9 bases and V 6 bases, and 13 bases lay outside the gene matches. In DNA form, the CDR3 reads TGTGCCAGCAGGGGAACCGGGACTAGATACTTTGAGCAGTTCTTC. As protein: CASRGTGTRYFEQFF.

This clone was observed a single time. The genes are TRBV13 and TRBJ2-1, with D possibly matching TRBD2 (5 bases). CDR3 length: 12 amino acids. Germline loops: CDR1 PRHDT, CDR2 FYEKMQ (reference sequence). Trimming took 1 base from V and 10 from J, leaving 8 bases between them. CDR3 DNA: TGTGCCAGCAGCTTAGTTAGCGCGGAGCAGTTCTTC. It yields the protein CASSLVSAEQFF. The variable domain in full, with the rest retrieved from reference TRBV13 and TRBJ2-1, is AAGVIQSPRHLIKEKRETATLKCYPIPRHDTVYWYQQGPGQDPQFLISFYEKMQSDKGSIPDRFSAQQFSDYHSELNMSSLELGDSALYFCASSLVSAEQFFGPGTRLTVL.

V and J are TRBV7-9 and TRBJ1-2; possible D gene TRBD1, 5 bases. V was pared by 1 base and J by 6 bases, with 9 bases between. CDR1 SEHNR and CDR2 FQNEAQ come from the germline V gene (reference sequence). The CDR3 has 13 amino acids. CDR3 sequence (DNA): TGTGCCAGCAGCTTAGTAACGGGGGATGGCTACACCTTC. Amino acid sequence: CASSLVTGDGYTF.

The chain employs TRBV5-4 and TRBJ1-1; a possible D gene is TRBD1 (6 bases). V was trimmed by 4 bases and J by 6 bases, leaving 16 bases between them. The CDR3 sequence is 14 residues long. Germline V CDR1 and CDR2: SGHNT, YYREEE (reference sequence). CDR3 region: CASSQITGLAEAFF. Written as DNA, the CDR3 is TGTGCCAGCAGCCAAATAACAGGGCTTGCTGAAGCTTTCTTT.

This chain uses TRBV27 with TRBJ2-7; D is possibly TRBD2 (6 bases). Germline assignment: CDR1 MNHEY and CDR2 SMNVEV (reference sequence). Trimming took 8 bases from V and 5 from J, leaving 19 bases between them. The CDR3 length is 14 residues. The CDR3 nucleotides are TGTGCCAGCGCGGAGTTGGAGGGCCTCAACGAGCAGTACTTC. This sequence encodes CASAELEGLNEQYF.

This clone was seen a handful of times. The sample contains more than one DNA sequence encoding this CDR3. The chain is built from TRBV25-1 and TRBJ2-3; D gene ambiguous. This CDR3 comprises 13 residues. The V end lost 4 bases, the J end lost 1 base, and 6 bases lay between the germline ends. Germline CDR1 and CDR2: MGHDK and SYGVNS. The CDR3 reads CASSAQGTDTQYF. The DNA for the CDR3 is TGTGCCAGCAGTGCCCAGGGCACAGATACGCAGTATTTT.

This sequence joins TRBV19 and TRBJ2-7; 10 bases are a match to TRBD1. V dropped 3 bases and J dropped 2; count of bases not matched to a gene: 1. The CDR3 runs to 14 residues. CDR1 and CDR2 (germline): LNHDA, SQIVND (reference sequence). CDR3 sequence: CASSMGTGAYEQYF. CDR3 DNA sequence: TGTGCCAGTAGTATGGGGACAGGGGCCTACGAGCAGTACTTC.

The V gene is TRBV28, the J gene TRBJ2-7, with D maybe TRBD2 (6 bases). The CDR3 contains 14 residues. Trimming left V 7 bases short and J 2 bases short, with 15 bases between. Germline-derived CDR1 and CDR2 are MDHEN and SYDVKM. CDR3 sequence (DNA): TGTGCCAGCAAGGAGGGACTGATCGCCTACGAGCAGTACTTC. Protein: CASKEGLIAYEQYF.

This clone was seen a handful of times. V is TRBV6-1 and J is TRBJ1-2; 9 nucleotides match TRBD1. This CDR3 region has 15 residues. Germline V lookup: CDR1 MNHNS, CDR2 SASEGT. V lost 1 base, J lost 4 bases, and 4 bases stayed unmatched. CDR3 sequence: CASSEVGQGTYGYTF. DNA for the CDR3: TGTGCCAGCAGTGAAGTGGGACAGGGAACCTATGGCTACACCTTC.

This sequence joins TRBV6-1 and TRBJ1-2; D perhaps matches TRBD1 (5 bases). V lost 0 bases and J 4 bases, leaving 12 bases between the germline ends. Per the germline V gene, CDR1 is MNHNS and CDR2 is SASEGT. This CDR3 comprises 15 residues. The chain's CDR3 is CASSEAWGEPYGYTF. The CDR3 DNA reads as TGTGCCAGCAGTGAAGCCTGGGGGGAACCCTATGGCTACACCTTC.

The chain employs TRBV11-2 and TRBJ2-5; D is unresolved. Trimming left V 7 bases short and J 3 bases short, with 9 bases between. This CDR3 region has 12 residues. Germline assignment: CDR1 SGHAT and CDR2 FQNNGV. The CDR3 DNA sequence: TGTGCCAGCACTCTCAGAAAAGAGACCCAGTACTTC. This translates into CASTLRKETQYF.

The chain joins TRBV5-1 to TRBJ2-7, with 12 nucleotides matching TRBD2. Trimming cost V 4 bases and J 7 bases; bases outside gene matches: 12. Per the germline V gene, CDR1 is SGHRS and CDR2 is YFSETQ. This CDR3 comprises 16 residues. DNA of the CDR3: TGCGCCAGCAGCCCGAGACTAGCGGGAGAAATGGAAGAGCAGTACTTC. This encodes CASSPRLAGEMEEQYF.

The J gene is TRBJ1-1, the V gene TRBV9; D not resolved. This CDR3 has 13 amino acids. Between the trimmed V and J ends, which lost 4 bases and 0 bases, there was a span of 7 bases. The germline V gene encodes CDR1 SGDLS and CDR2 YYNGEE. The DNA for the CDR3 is TGTGCCAGCAGCCTCACTATGAACACTGAAGCTTTCTTT. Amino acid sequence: CASSLTMNTEAFF.

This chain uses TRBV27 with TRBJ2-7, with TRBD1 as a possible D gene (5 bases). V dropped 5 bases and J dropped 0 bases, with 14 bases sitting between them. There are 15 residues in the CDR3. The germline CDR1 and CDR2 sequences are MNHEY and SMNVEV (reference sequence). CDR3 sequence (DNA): TGTGCCAGCAGTAGGGGCCAGGATCTCTCCTACGAGCAGTACTTC. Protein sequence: CASSRGQDLSYEQYF.